These T cell receptor beta chains were read from a single sample in a study of blood T cells in healthy people across ages. TCRdb ran MiXCR on the 5' RACE reads and lists one entry per CDR3 protein. The table records 1.5 million to 2 million distinct CDR3 sequences, 28% of them present only once. The sequenced material came from blood. These receptors all come from a woman in her twenties or thirties in good health. CDR3s include the opening cysteine and the closing phenylalanine or tryptophan. The D gene is left open where the match is weak. Some rows have no size entry. The others give once, few or many, or a class for an expanded clone.

cdr3_length j_call d_call clone_size v_call cdr3_nt cdr3_aa
18 TRBJ2-1 TRBD2 NA TRBV11-2 TGTGCCAGCAGCCGGCGACTTCCGGGACTAGCACAATACAATGAGCAGTTCTTC CASSRRLPGLAQYNEQFF
12 TRBJ2-3 NA few TRBV29-1 TGCGGCGTCGACAGGTCCACAGATACGCAGTATTTT CGVDRSTDTQYF
17 TRBJ2-1 NA many TRBV7-8 TGTGCCAGCAGCTTAGCGGCGGGGCAGGGGAGTGGCGATGAGCAGTTCTTC CASSLAAGQGSGDEQFF
13 TRBJ1-2 TRBD1 NA TRBV20-1 TGCAGTGCCCTAACCGGGACAGGGCATGGCTACACCTTC CSALTGTGHGYTF
13 TRBJ2-7 TRBD2 many TRBV29-1 TGCAGCGTTAGGGGACTAGCGGTCTACGAGCAGTACTTC CSVRGLAVYEQYF
15 TRBJ2-1 TRBD2 many TRBV7-2 TGTGCCAGCAGCCGAGACCTAGCGGGAGCGGTTGAGCAGTTCTTC CASSRDLAGAVEQFF
15 TRBJ2-3 NA NA TRBV7-9 TGTGCCAGCAGCTTAAGGCAGGGGACAACACATACGCAGTATTTT CASSLRQGTTHTQYF
14 TRBJ2-7 NA few TRBV12-5 TGTGCTAGTGGTCCCGGCGTGTATTTCTACGAGCAGTACTTC CASGPGVYFYEQYF
16 TRBJ1-6 NA NA TRBV12-3/TRBV12-4 TGTGCCAGCAGTTTAGGGGTGACACTCGATAATTCACCCCTCCACTTT CASSLGVTLDNSPLHF
11 TRBJ1-2 NA few TRBV15 TGTGCCACCAGCAGATATGACCGCTACACCTTC CATSRYDRYTF
13 TRBJ1-4 NA few TRBV5-6 TGTGCCAGCACCCGCGGATCCAATGAAAAACTGTTTTTT CASTRGSNEKLFF
17 TRBJ2-6 NA few TRBV6-1 TGTGCCAGCCGCAACCGGGGGTCAAGCTCTGGGGCCAACGTCCTGACTTTC CASRNRGSSSGANVLTF
14 TRBJ2-1 NA NA TRBV7-9 TGTGCCAGCAGGACACCCGAGGGAGCCAATGAGCGGTTCTTC CASRTPEGANERFF
14 TRBJ2-7 TRBD2 few TRBV5-4 TGTGCCAGCAGCCCCCTAGCGGGGGGTGGCGAGCAGTACTTC CASSPLAGGGEQYF
14 TRBJ1-5 NA NA TRBV6-6 TGTGCCAGCAGTAAGTGGGGTGGCAATCAGCCCCAGCATTTT CASSKWGGNQPQHF
14 TRBJ2-6 NA NA TRBV28 TGTGCCAGCAGTTTATCCCAGGGGGCCAACGTCCTGACTTTC CASSLSQGANVLTF
9 TRBJ1-2 NA few TRBV6-6 TGTGCCACCTGCTATGGCTACACCTTC CATCYGYTF
15 TRBJ1-2 NA many TRBV5-1 TGCGCCAGCAGCATGACAAACAGGACTAACTATGGCTACACCTTC CASSMTNRTNYGYTF
13 TRBJ2-7 NA many TRBV7-3 TGTGCCAGCAGCTTAACCGGGCGTACCGGGCAGTACTTC CASSLTGRTGQYF
15 TRBJ2-2 TRBD2 NA TRBV11-1 TGTGCCAGCAGATCGACTAGCATGAGCATCGGGGAGCTGTTTTTT CASRSTSMSIGELFF
12 TRBJ2-1 NA many TRBV7-2 TGTGCCAGCAGCTCCCCACCCCAGGAGCAGTTCTTC CASSSPPQEQFF
15 TRBJ2-7 NA few TRBV20-1 TGCAGTGCTAGAGCCCCGGCGCACAGCAACTACGAGCAGTACTTC CSARAPAHSNYEQYF
15 TRBJ2-3 TRBD1 NA TRBV4-1 TGCGCCAGCAGCCAAGATAGGGGGCCAATAGATACGCAGTATTTT CASSQDRGPIDTQYF
16 TRBJ2-3 NA NA TRBV3-1 TGTGCCAGCAGCCCTCGCGACCCAATAAGCACAGATACGCAGTATTTT CASSPRDPISTDTQYF
14 TRBJ2-4 NA few TRBV7-2 TGTGCCAGCAGCTTATCGGCGGGCCTCTACGAGCGGTACTTC CASSLSAGLYERYF